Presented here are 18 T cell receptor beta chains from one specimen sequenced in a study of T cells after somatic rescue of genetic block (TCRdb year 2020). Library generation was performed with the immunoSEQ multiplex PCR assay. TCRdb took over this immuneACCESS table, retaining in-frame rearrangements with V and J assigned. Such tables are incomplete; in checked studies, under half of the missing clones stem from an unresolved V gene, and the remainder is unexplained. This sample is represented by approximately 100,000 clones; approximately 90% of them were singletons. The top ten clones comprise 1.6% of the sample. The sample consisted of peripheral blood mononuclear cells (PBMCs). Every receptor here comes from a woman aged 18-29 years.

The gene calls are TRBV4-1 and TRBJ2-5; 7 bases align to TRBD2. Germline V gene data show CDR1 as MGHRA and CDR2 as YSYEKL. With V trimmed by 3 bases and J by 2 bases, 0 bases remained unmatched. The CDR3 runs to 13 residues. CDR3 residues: CASSHGRQETQYF. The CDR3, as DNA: TGCGCCAGCAGCCACGGGAGGCAAGAGACCCAGTACTTC.

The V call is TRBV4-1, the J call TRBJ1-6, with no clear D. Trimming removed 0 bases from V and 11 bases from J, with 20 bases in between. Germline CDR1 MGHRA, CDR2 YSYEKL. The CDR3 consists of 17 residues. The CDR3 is CASSQEEKADASAPLHF. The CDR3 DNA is TGCGCCAGCAGCCAAGAGGAGAAGGCAGACGCCTCGGCACCCCTCCACTTT.

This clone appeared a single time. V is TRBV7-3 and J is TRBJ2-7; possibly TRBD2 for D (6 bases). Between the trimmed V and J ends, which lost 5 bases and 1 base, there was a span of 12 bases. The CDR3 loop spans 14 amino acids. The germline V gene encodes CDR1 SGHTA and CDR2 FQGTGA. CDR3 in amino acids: CASSLTGGSYEQYF. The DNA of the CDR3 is TGTGCCAGCAGCCTTACCGGGGGTTCCTACGAGCAGTACTTC.

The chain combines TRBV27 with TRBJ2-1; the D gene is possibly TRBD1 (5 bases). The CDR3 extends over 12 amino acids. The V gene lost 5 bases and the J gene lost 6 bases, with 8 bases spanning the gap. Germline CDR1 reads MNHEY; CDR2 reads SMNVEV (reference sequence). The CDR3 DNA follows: TGTGCCAGCAGTATAGGGGTCAATGAGCAGTTCTTC. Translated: CASSIGVNEQFF.

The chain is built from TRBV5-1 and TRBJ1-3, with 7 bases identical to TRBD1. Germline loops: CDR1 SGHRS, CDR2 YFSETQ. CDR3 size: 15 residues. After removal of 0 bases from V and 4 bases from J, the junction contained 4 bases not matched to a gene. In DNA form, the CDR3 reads TGCGCCAGCAGCTTGGCGACAGGGACGGGAAACACCATATATTTT. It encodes CASSLATGTGNTIYF. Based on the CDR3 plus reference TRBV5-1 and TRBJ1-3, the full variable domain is KAGVTQTPRYLIKTRGQQVTLSCSPISGHRSVSWYQQTPGQGLQFLFEYFSETQRNKGNFPGRFSGRQFSNSRSEMNVSTLELGDSALYLCASSLATGTGNTIYFGEGSWLTVV.

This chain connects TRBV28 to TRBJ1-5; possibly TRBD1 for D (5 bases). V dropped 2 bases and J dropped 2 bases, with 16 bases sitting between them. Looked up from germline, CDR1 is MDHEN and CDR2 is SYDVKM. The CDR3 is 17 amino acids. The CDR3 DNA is TGTGCCAGCAGTTTAATTAGGGGCGGAGGGGGCAATCAGCCCCAGCATTTT. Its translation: CASSLIRGGGGNQPQHF.

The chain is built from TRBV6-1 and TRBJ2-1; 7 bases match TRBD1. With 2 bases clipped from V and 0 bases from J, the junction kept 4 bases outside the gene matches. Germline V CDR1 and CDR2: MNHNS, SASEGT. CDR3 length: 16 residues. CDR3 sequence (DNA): TGTGCCAGCAGTGAAACCCCAGGGGGCTCCTACAATGAGCAGTTCTTC. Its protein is CASSETPGGSYNEQFF.

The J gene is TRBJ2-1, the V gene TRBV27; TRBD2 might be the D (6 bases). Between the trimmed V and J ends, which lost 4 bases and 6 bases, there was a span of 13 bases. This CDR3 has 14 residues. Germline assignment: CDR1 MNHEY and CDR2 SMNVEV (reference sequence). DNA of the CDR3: TGTGCCAGCAGTTGGTCGGGGGTGGCCAATGAGCAGTTCTTC. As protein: CASSWSGVANEQFF.

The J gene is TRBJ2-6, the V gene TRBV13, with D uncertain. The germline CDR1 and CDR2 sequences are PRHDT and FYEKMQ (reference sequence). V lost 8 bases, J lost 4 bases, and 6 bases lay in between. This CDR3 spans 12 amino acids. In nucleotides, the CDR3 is TGTGCCAGCCTAGGAGGGGCCAACGTCCTGACTTTC. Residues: CASLGGANVLTF. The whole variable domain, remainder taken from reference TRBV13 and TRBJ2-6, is AAGVIQSPRHLIKEKRETATLKCYPIPRHDTVYWYQQGPGQDPQFLISFYEKMQSDKGSIPDRFSAQQFSDYHSELNMSSLELGDSALYFCASLGGANVLTFGAGSRLTVL.

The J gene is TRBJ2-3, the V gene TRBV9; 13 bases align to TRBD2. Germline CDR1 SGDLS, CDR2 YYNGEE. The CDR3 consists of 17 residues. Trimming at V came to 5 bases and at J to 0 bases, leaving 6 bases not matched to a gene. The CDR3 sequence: CASSLGLAGPSTDTQYF. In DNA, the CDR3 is TGTGCCAGCAGTTTGGGACTAGCGGGGCCTAGCACAGATACGCAGTATTTT.

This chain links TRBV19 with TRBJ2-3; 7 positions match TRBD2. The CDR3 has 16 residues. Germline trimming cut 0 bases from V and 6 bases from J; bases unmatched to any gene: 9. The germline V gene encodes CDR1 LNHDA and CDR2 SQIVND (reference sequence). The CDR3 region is CASSIEGYQGGDTQYF. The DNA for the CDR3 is TGTGCCAGTAGTATAGAAGGGTACCAGGGAGGGGATACGCAGTATTTT.

CDR3 nucleotide sequence: TGTGCCAGCAGACCGGCGGAGGGGTGGGGAAGGAGGCAGTACTTC. Residues: CASRPAEGWGRRQYF. The chain recombines TRBV28 with TRBJ2-7; weak D call: TRBD2 (6 bases). V lost 6 bases and J lost 9, with 24 bases in between. CDR3 length: 15 residues. The germline gives CDR1 MDHEN, CDR2 SYDVKM.

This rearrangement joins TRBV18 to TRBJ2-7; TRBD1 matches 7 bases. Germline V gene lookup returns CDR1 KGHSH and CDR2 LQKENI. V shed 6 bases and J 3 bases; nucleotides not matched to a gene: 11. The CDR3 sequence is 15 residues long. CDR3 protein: CASSRAGTAYYEQYF. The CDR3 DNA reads TGTGCCAGCTCGCGGGCCGGGACAGCGTACTACGAGCAGTACTTC. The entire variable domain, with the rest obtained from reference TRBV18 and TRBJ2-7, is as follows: NAGVMQNPRHLVRRRGQEARLRCSPMKGHSHVYWYRQLPEEGLKFMVYLQKENIIDESGMPKERFSAEFPKEGPSILRIQQVVRGDSAAYFCASSRAGTAYYEQYFGPGTRLTVT.

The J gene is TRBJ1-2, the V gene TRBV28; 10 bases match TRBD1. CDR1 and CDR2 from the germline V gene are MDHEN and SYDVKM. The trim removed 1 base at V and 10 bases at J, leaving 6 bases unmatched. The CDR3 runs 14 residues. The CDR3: CASSLFSGQGNYTF. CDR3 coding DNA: TGTGCCAGCAGTTTATTTTCGGGACAGGGGAACTACACCTTC.

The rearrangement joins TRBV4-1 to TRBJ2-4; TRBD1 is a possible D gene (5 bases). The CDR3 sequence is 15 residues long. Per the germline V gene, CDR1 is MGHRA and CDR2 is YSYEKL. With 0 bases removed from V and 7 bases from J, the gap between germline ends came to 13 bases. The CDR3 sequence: CASSQDWTLINIQYF. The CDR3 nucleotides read TGCGCCAGCAGCCAAGACTGGACACTTATTAACATTCAGTACTTC.

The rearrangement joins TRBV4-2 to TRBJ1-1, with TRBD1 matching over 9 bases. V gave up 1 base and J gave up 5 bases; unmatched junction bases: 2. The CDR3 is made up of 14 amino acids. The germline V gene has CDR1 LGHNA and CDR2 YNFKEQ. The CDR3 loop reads CASSQAGTGTEAFF. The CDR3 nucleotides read TGTGCCAGCAGCCAAGCGGGGACAGGGACTGAAGCTTTCTTT.

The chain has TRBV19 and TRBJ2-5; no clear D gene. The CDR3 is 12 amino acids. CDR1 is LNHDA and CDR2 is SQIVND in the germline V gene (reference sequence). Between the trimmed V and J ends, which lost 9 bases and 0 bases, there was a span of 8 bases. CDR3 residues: CASKNYQETQYF. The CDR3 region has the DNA TGTGCCAGCAAAAACTACCAAGAGACCCAGTACTTC.

CDR3 residues: CASSSYSSGRAAGEQFF. The CDR3 DNA reads as TGTGCCAGCAGCTCATACTCTAGCGGGAGAGCCGCTGGGGAGCAGTTCTTC. The chain has TRBV7-9 and TRBJ2-1; 10 bases match TRBD2. Germline V CDR1 and CDR2: SEHNR, FQNEAQ (reference sequence). J gave up 10 bases and V 4 bases, and 16 bases lay outside the gene matches. The CDR3 is 17 residues long.